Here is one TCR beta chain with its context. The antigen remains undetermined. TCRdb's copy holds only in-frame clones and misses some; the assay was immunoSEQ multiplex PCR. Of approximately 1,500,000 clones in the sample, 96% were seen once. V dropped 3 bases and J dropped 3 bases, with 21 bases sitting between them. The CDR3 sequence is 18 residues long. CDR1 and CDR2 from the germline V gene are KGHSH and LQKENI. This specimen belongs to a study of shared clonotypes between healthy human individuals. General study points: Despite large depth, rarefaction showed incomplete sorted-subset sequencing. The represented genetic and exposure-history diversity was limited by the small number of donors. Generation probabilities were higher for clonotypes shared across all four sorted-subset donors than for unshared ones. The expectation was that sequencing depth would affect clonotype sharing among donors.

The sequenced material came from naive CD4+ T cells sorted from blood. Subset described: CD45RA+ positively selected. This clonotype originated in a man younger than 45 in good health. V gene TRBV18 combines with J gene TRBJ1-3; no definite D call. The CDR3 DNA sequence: TGTGCCAGCTCACCTAACTGGTGGAAGGCAGACCTTGGAAACACCATATATTTT. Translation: CASSPNWWKADLGNTIYF. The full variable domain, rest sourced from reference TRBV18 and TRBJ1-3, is NAGVMQNPRHLVRRRGQEARLRCSPMKGHSHVYWYRQLPEEGLKFMVYLQKENIIDESGMPKERFSAEFPKEGPSILRIQQVVRGDSAAYFCASSPNWWKADLGNTIYFGEGSWLTVV.